This T cell receptor (beta chain) was sequenced for a study of blood T cell repertoires in COVID-19. Study in general: T cells, B-cell-depleted T cells, or PBMCs supplied cDNA or gDNA.

The method was immunoSEQ multiplex PCR; TCRdb's version includes in-frame clones alone and lacks a portion of them. The table shows 220,000 or so clones, with 65% to 85% occurring only once. The clonotype was recovered from an older woman with acute or convalescent COVID-19. The sequencing input was peripheral blood.

The DNA of the CDR3 is TGCGCCAGCCAAAACTACAATGAGCAGTTCTTC. Translation: CASQNYNEQFF. The V call is TRBV5-1, the J call TRBJ2-1; D unresolved. The CDR3 is 11 residues long. Germline V gene sequence: CDR1 SGHRS, CDR2 YFSETQ. With 7 bases removed from V and 3 bases from J, the gap between germline ends came to 5 bases.